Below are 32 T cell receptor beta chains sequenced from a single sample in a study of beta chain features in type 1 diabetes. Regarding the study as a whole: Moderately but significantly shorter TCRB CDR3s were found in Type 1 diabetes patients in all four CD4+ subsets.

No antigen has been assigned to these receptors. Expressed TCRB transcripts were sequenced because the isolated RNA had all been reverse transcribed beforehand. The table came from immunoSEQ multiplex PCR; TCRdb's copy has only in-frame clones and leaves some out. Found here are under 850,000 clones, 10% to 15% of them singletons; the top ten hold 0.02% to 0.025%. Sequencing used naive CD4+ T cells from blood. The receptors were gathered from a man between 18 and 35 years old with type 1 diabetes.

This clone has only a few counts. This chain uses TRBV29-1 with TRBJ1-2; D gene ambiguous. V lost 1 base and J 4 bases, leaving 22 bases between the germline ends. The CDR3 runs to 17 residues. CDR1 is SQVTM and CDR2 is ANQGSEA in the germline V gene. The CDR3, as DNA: TGCAGCGTTGAAGTCTCCGGTCTTCCCAGATCCATCTATGGCTACACCTTC. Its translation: CSVEVSGLPRSIYGYTF.

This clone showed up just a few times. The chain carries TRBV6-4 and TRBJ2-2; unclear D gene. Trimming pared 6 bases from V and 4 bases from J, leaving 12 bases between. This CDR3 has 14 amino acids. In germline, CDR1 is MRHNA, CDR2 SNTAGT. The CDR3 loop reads CASSVTEFTGELFF. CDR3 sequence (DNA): TGTGCCAGCAGCGTGACTGAATTCACCGGGGAGCTGTTTTTT.

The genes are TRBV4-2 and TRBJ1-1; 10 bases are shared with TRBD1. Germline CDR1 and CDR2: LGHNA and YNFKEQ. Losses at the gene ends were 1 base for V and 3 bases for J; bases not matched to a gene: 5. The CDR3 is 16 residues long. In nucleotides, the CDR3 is TGTGCCAGCAGCCAAGTTCGACAGGGGGCGGACACTGAAGCTTTCTTT. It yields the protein CASSQVRQGADTEAFF.

The CDR3 sequence is CASIIPDTQYF. CDR3 DNA: TGTGCCAGCATAATCCCAGATACGCAGTATTTT. V and J are TRBV2 and TRBJ2-3; D is undetermined. This CDR3 is built from 11 residues. V lost 7 bases and J 4 bases, leaving 6 bases between the germline ends. Germline CDR1 is SNHLY and CDR2 is FYNNEI.

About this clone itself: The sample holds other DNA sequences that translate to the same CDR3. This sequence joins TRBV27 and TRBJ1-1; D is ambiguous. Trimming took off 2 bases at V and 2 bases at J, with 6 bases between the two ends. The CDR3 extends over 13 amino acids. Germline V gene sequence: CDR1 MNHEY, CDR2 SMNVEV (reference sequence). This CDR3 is CASSLRENTEAFF. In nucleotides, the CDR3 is TGTGCCAGCAGTTTAAGGGAAAACACTGAAGCTTTCTTT.

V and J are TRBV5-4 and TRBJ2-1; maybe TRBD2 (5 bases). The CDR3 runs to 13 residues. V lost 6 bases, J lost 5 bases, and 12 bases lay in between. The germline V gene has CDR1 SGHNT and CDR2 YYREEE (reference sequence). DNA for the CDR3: TGTGCCAGCACCTCGATTAGCGACAATGAGCAGTTCTTC. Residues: CASTSISDNEQFF.

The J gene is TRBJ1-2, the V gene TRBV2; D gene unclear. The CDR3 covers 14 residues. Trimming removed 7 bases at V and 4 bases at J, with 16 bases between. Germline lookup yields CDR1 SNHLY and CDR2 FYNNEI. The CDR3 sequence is CASTPQLGPYGYTF. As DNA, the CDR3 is TGTGCCAGCACCCCTCAGTTAGGTCCCTATGGCTACACCTTC.

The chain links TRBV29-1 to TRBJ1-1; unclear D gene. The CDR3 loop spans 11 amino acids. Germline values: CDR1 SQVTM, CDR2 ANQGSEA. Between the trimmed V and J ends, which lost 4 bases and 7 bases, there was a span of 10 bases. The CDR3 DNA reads TGCAGCGTTGTTAGTTACATTGAAGCTTTCTTT. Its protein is CSVVSYIEAFF.

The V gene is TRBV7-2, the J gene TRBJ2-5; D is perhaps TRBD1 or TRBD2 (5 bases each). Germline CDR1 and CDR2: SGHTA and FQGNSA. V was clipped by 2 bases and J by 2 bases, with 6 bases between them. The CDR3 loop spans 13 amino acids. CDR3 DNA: TGTGCCAGCAGCTTATGGGGGCAAGAGACCCAGTACTTC. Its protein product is CASSLWGQETQYF.

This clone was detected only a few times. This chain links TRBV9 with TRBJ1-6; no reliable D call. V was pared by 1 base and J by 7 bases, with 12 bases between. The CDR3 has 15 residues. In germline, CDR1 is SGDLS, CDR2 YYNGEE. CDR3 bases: TGTGCCAGCAGCGTAACCGGAGATAGGAATTCACCCCTCCACTTT. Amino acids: CASSVTGDRNSPLHF. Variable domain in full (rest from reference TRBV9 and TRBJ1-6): DSGVTQTPKHLITATGQRVTLRCSPRSGDLSVYWYQQSLDQGLQFLIQYYNGEERAKGNILERFSAQQFPDLHSELNLSSLELGDSALYFCASSVTGDRNSPLHFGNGTRLTVT.

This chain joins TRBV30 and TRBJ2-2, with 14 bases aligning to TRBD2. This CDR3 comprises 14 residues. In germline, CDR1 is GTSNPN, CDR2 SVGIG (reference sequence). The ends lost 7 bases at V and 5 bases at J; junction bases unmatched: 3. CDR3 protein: CALRTSGGTGELFF. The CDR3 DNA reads TGTGCCTTAAGGACTAGCGGGGGGACCGGGGAGCTGTTTTTT.

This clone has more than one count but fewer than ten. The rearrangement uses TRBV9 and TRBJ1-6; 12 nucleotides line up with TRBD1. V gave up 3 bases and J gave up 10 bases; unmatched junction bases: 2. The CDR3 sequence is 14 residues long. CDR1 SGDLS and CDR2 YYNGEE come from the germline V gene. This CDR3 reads CASSAGTGGSPLHF. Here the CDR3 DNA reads TGTGCCAGCAGCGCCGGGACAGGGGGCTCACCCCTCCACTTT.

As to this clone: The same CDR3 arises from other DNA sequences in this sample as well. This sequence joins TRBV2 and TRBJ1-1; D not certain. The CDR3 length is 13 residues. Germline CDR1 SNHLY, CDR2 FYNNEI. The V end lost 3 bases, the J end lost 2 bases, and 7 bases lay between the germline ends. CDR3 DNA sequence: TGTGCCAGCAGTGATCGGGCTAACACTGAAGCTTTCTTT. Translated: CASSDRANTEAFF.

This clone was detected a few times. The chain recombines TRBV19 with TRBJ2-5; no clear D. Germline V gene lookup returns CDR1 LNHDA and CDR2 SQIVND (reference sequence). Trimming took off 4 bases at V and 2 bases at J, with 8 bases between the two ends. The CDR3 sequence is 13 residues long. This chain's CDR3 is CASSSTPQETQYF. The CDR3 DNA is TGTGCCAGTAGTAGCACACCACAAGAGACCCAGTACTTC.

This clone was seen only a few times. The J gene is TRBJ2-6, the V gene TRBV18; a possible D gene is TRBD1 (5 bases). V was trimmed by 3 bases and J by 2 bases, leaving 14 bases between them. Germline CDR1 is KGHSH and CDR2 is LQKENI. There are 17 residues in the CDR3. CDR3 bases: TGTGCCAGCTCACCCAGCAGGGATGGGACTGGGGCCAACGTCCTGACTTTC. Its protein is CASSPSRDGTGANVLTF.

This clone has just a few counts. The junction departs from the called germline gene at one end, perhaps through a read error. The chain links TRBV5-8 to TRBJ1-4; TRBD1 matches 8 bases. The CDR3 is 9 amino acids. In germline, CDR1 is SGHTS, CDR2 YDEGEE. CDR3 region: CASGNGQGF. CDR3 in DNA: TGTGCCAGCGGCAACGGACAGGGTTTT.

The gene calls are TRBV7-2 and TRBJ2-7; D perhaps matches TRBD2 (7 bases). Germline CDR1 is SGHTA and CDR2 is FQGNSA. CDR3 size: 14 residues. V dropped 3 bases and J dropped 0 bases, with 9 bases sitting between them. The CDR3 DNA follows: TGTGCCAGCAGCTTGCGGGGGCCCTCCTACGAGCAGTACTTC. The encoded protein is CASSLRGPSYEQYF.

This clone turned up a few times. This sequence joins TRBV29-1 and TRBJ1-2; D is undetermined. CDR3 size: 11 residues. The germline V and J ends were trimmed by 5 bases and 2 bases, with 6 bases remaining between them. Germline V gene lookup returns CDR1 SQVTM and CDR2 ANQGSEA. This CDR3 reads CSVNNNYGYTF. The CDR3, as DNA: TGCAGCGTTAATAACAACTATGGCTACACCTTC.

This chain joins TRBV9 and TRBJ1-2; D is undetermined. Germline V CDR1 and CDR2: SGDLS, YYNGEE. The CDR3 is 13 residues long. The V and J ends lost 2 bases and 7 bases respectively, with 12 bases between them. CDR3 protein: CASSVATGGGYTF. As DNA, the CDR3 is TGTGCCAGCAGCGTCGCAACTGGAGGTGGCTACACCTTC.

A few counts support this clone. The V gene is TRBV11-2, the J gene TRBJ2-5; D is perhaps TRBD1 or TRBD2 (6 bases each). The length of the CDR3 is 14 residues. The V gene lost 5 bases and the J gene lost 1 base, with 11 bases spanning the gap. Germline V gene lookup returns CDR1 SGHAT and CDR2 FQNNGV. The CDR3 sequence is CASSRRDTQETQYF. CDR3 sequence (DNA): TGTGCCAGCAGCAGGAGGGACACCCAAGAGACCCAGTACTTC.

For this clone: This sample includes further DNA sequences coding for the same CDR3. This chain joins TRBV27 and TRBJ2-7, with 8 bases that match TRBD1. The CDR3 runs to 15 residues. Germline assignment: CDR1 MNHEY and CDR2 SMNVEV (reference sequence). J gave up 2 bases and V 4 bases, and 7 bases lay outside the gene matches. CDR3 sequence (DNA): TGTGCCAGCAGTTCCAGACAGGGGCCCACCTACGAGCAGTACTTC. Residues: CASSSRQGPTYEQYF.

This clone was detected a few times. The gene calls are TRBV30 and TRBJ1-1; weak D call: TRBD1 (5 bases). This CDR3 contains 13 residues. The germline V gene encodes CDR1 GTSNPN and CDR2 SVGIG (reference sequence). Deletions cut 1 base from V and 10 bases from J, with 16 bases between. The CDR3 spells CAWSANGALGAFF. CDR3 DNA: TGTGCCTGGAGTGCGAACGGGGCCCTGGGAGCTTTCTTT.

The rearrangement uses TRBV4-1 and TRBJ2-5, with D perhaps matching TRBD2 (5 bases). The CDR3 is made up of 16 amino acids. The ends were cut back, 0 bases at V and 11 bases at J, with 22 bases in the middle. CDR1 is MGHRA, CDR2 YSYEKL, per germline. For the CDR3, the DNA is TGCGCCAGCAGCCAAGAGGGAGACGACCCTTCGGTAGAGCAGTACTTC. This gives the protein CASSQEGDDPSVEQYF.

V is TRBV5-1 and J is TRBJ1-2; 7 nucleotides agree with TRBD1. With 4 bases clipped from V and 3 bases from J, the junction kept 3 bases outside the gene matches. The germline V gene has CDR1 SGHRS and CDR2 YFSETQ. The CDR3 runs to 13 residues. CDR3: CASSIGTDYGYTF. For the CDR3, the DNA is TGCGCCAGCAGCATTGGGACAGACTATGGCTACACCTTC. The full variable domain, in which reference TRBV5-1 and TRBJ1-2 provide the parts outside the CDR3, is KAGVTQTPRYLIKTRGQQVTLSCSPISGHRSVSWYQQTPGQGLQFLFEYFSETQRNKGNFPGRFSGRQFSNSRSEMNVSTLELGDSALYLCASSIGTDYGYTFGSGTRLTVV.

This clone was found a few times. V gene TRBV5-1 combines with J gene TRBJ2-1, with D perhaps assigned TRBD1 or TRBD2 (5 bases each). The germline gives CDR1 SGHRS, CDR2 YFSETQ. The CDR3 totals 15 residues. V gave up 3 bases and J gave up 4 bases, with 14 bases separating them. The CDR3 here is CASSSGGGVYNEQFF. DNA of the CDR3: TGCGCCAGCAGCTCTGGGGGTGGGGTGTACAATGAGCAGTTCTTC.

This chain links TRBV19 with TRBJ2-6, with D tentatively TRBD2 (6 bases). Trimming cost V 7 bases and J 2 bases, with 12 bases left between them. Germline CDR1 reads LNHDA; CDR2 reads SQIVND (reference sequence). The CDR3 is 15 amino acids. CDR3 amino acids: CASTGEGAGANVLTF. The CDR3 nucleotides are TGTGCCAGTACGGGAGAGGGAGCTGGGGCCAACGTCCTGACTTTC.

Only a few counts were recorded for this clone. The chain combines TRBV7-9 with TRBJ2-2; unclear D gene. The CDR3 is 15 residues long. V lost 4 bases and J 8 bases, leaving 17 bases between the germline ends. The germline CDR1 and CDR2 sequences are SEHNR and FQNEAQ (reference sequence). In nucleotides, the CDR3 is TGTGCCAGCAGCTCCGACTGGCCAAGGACGGGGGAGCTGTTTTTT. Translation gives CASSSDWPRTGELFF.

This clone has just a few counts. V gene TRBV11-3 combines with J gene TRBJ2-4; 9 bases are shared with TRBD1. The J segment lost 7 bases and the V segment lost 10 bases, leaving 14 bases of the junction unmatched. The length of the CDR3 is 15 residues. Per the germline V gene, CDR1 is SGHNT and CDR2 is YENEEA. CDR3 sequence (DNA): TGTGCCACCTCGACGCCCCGGGACAGGGCCAACATTCAGTACTTC. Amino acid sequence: CATSTPRDRANIQYF.

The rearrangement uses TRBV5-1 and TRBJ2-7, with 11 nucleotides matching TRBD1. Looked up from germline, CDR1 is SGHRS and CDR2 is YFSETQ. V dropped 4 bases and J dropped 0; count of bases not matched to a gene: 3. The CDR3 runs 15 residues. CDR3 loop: CASSPGQGVSYEQYF. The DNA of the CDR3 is TGCGCCAGCAGCCCGGGACAGGGGGTCTCCTACGAGCAGTACTTC.

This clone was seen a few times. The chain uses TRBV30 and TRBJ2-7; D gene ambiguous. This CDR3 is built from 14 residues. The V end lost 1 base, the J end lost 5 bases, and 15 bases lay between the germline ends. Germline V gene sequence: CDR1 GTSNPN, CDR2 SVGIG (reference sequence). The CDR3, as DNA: TGTGCCTGGAGTGGCGGCAGTGCCCCCCACGAGCAGTACTTC. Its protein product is CAWSGGSAPHEQYF.

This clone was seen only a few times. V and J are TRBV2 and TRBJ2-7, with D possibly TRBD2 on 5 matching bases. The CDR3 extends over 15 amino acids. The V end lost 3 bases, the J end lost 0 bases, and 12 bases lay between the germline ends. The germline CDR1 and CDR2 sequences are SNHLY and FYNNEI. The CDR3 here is CASSELGRNSYEQYF. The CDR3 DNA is TGTGCCAGCAGTGAGTTGGGGAGAAACTCCTACGAGCAGTACTTC. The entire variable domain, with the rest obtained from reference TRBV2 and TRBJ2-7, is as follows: EPEVTQTPSHQVTQMGQEVILRCVPISNHLYFYWYRQILGQKVEFLVSFYNNEISEKSEIFDDQFSVERPDGSNFTLKIRSTKLEDSAMYFCASSELGRNSYEQYFGPGTRLTVT.

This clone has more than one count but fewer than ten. The CDR3 nucleotides read TGTGCCTCACGTTCAGGAGACGACAATTCACCCCTCCACTTT. This codes for CASRSGDDNSPLHF. The chain links TRBV10-3 to TRBJ1-6; unclear D gene. Germline assignment: CDR1 ENHRY and CDR2 SYGVKD. The CDR3 runs to 14 residues. The germline V and J ends were trimmed by 11 bases and 7 bases, with 18 bases remaining between them.